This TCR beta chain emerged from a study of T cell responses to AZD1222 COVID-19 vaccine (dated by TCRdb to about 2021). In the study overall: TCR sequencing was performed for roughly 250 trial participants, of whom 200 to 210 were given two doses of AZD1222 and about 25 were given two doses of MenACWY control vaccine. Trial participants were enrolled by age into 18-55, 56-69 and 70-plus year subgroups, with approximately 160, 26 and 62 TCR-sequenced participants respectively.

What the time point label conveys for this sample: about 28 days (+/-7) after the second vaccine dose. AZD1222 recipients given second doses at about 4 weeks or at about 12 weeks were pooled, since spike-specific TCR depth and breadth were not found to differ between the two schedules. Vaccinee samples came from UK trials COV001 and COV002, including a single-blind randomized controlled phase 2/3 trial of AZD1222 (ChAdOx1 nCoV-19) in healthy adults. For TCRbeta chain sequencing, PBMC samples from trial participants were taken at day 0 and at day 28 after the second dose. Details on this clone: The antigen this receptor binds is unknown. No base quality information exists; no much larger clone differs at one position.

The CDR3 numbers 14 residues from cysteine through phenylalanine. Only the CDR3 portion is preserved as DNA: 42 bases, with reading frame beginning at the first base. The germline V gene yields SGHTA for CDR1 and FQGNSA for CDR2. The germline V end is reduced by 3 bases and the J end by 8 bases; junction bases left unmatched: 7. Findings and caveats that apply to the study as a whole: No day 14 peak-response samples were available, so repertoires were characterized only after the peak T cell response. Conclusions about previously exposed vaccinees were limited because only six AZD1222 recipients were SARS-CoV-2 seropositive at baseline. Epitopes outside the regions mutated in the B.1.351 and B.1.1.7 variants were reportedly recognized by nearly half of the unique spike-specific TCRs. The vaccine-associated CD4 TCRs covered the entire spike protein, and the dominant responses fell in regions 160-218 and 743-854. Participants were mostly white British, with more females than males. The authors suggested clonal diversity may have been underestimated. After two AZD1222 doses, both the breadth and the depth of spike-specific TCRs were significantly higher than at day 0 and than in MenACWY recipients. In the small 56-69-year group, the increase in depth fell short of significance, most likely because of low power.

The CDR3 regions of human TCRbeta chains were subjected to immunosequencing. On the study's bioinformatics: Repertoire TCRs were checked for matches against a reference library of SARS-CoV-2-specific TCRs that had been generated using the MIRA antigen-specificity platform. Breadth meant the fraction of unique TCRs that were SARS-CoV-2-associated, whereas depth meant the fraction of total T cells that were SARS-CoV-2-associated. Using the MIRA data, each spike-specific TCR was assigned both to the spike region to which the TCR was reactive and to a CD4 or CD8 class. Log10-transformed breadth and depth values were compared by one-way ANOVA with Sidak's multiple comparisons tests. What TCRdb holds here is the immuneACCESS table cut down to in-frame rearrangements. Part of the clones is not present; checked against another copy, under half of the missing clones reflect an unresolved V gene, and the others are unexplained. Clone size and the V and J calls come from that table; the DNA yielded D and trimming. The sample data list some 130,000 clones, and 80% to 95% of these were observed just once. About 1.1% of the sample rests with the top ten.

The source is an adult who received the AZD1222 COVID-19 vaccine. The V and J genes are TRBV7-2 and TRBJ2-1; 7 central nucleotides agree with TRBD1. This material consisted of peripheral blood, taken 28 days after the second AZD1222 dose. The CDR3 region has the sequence CASSFQTGQDEQFF. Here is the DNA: TGTGCCAGCAGCTTTCAGACAGGGCAGGATGAGCAGTTCTTC. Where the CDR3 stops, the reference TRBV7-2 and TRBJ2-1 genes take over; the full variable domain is GAGVSQSPSNKVTEKGKDVELRCDPISGHTALYWYRQSLGQGLEFLIYFQGNSAPDKSGLPSDRFSAERTGGSVSTLTIQRTQQEDSAVYLCASSFQTGQDEQFFGPGTRLTVL.